Sequencing of this TCR beta chain was carried out in a study of T cell repertoires in cytomegalovirus infection. Turning to the study itself: Evidence of both CMV infection and a matching HLA type came from public TCR beta signatures.

In TCRdb, the reads were re-called with MiXCR into one record per CDR3 protein. This sample yields tens of thousands of distinct CDR3 sequences, of which around 20% are seen a single time; under 20% belongs to the top ten. This clonotype was picked up many times. What it binds is unknown. The V end lost 5 bases, the J end lost 3 bases, and 14 bases lay between the germline ends. This CDR3 contains 14 residues. Germline V CDR1 and CDR2: SEHNR, FQNEAQ (reference sequence). The receptor was derived from a human donor in good health (CMV status not recorded). Some clones in this sample may be carry-over from other donors' samples. The chain recombines TRBV7-9 with TRBJ2-7; maybe TRBD1 (5 bases). Material for sequencing was PBMCs, sequenced either directly or after in vitro stimulation (not recorded which). CDR3 DNA: TGTGCCAGCAGCAACACTTACAGGAGCTACGAGCAGTACTTC. Its protein product is CASSNTYRSYEQYF.